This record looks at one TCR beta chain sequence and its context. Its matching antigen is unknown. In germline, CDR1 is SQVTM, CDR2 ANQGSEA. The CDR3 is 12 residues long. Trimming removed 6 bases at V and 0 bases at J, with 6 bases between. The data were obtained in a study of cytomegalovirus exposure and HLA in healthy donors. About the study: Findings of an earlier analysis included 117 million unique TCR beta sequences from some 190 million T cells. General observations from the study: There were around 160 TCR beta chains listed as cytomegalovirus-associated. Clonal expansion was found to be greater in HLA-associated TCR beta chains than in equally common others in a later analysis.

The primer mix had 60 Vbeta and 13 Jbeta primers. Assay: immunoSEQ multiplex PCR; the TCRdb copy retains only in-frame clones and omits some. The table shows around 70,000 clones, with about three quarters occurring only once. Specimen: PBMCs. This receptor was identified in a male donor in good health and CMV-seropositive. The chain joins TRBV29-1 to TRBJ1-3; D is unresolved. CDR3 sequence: CSVTTSGNTIYF. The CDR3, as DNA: TGCAGCGTAACAACCTCTGGAAACACCATATATTTT. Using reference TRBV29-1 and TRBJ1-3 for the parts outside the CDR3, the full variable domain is SAVISQKPSRDICQRGTSLTIQCQVDSQVTMMFWYRQQPGQSLTLIATANQGSEATYESGFVIDKFPISRPNLTFSTLTVSNMSPEDSSIYLCSVTTSGNTIYFGEGSWLTVV.